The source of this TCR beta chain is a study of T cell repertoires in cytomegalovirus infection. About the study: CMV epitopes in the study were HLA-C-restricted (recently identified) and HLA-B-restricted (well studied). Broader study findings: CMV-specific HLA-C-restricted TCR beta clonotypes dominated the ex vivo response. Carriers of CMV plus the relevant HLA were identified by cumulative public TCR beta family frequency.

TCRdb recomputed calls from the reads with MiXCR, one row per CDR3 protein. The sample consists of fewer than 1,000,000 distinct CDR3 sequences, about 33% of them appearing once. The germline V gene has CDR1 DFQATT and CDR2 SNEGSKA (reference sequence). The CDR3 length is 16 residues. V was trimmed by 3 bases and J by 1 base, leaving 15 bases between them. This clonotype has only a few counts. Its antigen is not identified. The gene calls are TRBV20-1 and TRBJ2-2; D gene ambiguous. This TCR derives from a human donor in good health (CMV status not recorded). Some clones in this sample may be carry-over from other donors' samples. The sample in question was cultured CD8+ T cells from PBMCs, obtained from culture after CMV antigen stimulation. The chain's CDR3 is CSASSRGRRNTGELFF. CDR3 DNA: TGCAGTGCTAGCTCCAGAGGACGGCGGAACACCGGGGAGCTGTTTTTT.